A single T cell receptor (beta chain) is shown here with its context. There are 13 residues in the CDR3. Germline V gene data show CDR1 as MNHEY and CDR2 as SMNVEV (reference sequence). V was trimmed by 3 bases and J by 5 bases, leaving 8 bases between them. Sequenced by immunoSEQ multiplex PCR; TCRdb stores in-frame clones only, minus some. The repertoire includes roughly 120,000 clones, about 89% of them detected once, and 3.5% to 4.5% sits in the top ten. The sample comes from a study of blood T cell repertoires in COVID-19. Overall study context: T cells, B-cell-depleted T cells, or PBMCs supplied cDNA or gDNA.

The sequenced material came from peripheral blood. This receptor was identified in a man aged 40-55 years with acute or convalescent COVID-19. The chain recombines TRBV27 with TRBJ1-5; no reliable D call. CDR3 DNA: TGTGCCAGCAGTTTGCGGTGGGATCAGCCCCAGCATTTT. This sequence encodes CASSLRWDQPQHF.